The 31 T cell receptor beta chains presented below share a single source sample, sequenced in a study of cytomegalovirus exposure and HLA in healthy donors (dated by TCRdb to the late 2010s). The library was obtained by the immunoSEQ multiplex PCR assay. The multiplex PCR relied on a mix of 60 forward primers for TCR Vbeta segments and 13 reverse primers for TCR Jbeta segments. What TCRdb holds here is the immuneACCESS table cut down to in-frame rearrangements. Part of the clones is not present; checked against another copy, under half of the missing clones reflect an unresolved V gene, and the others are unexplained. Present in this sample are 95,000 to 110,000 clones, roughly 66% of which were seen just once. The ten largest make up roughly 3.3% of the sample. The sample comprised PBMCs. The origin of the receptors is a woman in her fifties or sixties in good health and CMV-seronegative.

V and J are TRBV7-6 and TRBJ2-5; D not certain. The V end was cut by 5 bases, the J end by 5 bases, with 12 bases between. This CDR3 has 13 amino acids. Germline loops: CDR1 SGHVS, CDR2 FNYEAQ. Here the CDR3 reads CASSLDIPETQYF. DNA of the CDR3: TGTGCCAGCAGCCTAGACATTCCGGAGACCCAGTACTTC.

This clone was observed once. The V and J genes are TRBV27 and TRBJ1-2; weak D call: TRBD1 (5 bases). Germline lookup yields CDR1 MNHEY and CDR2 SMNVEV (reference sequence). V was trimmed by 7 bases and J by 0 bases, leaving 9 bases between them. This CDR3 spans 13 amino acids. CDR3 coding DNA: TGTGCCAGCACGAAGGGGCCTAACTATGGCTACACCTTC. Its translation is CASTKGPNYGYTF.

The chain couples TRBV4-2 to TRBJ1-5, with D perhaps matching TRBD1 (6 bases). V lost 3 bases and J 5 bases, leaving 17 bases between the germline ends. CDR1 is LGHNA, CDR2 YNFKEQ, per germline. This CDR3 spans 16 amino acids. This CDR3 reads CASSQTGGGDYQPQHF. CDR3 sequence (DNA): TGTGCCAGCAGCCAGACCGGGGGGGGCGACTATCAGCCCCAGCATTTT.

The chain combines TRBV2 with TRBJ2-3; 13 bases map to TRBD2. Germline V gives CDR1 SNHLY, CDR2 FYNNEI. The V segment lost 4 bases and the J segment 1 base; nucleotides outside the gene matches: 2. This CDR3 spans 16 amino acids. The DNA for the CDR3 is TGTGCCAGCAGTGTCGGGACTAGCGGGGGCACAGATACGCAGTATTTT. Translation gives CASSVGTSGGTDTQYF.

The genes are TRBV5-7 and TRBJ2-1; 8 bases map to TRBD1. TRBV5-7 is an ORF, with its function uncertain. J lost 7 bases, V lost 4 bases, and 4 bases had no gene match. This CDR3 comprises 13 residues. The CDR3 spells CASSLQGDNEQFF. CDR3 bases: TGTGCCAGCAGCCTACAGGGGGATAATGAGCAGTTCTTC.

This clone has a handful of counts. The V and J genes are TRBV6-1 and TRBJ1-5; unclear D gene. The ends were cut back, 2 bases at V and 2 bases at J, with 10 bases in the middle. This CDR3 has 15 residues. Germline lookup yields CDR1 MNHNS and CDR2 SASEGT. CDR3 DNA sequence: TGTGCCAGCAGTGAATTCCCAGAAGGCAATCAGCCCCAGCATTTT. It translates to CASSEFPEGNQPQHF.

This chain joins TRBV7-6 and TRBJ2-5; TRBD2 aligns across 15 bases. Germline CDR1 SGHVS, CDR2 FNYEAQ. V trimming: 4 bases; J trimming: 5 bases; junction bases outside the gene matches: 5. This CDR3 is built from 16 residues. In DNA form, the CDR3 reads TGTGCCAGCAGCTCGGGACTAGCGGGAGGAACGGAGACCCAGTACTTC. Translation gives CASSSGLAGGTETQYF.

The chain recombines TRBV19 with TRBJ1-5, with 7 bases matching TRBD1. Germline values: CDR1 LNHDA, CDR2 SQIVND (reference sequence). This CDR3 is 15 amino acids long. Trimming cost V 11 bases and J 0 bases; bases outside gene matches: 10. The CDR3: CASLRDRDSNQPQHF. CDR3 sequence (DNA): TGTGCCTCCCTCCGGGACAGAGATAGCAATCAGCCCCAGCATTTT.

The chain carries TRBV5-1 and TRBJ2-3, with a tentative D call TRBD1 (5 bases). This CDR3 is built from 15 residues. The V end was cut by 1 base, the J end by 3 bases, with 12 bases between. Per germline, CDR1 SGHRS and CDR2 YFSETQ. DNA of the CDR3: TGCGCCAGCAGCTTGTTGGGGCCCCCTACAGATACGCAGTATTTT. Encoded protein: CASSLLGPPTDTQYF.

The rearrangement links TRBV11-2 to TRBJ2-5; maybe TRBD1 (6 bases). Germline-derived CDR1 and CDR2 are SGHAT and FQNNGV. The CDR3 consists of 16 residues. V lost 1 base, J lost 1 base, and 13 bases lay in between. The CDR3: CASSLVLTGVQETQYF. The CDR3 DNA sequence: TGTGCCAGCAGCTTAGTTTTGACAGGAGTCCAAGAGACCCAGTACTTC.

This clone has a handful of counts. Other DNA sequences within the sample encode an identical CDR3. The chain carries TRBV11-3 and TRBJ2-3; the match to TRBD1 covers 9 bases. V trimming: 3 bases; J trimming: 3 bases; junction bases outside the gene matches: 1. The V gene's germline CDR1 is SGHNT and CDR2 YENEEA. CDR3 length equals 14 residues. Here the CDR3 reads CASSLDRGTDTQYF. The CDR3 DNA reads as TGTGCCAGCAGCTTGGACAGGGGTACAGATACGCAGTATTTT.

This clone has more than one count but fewer than ten. The chain carries TRBV5-4 and TRBJ2-5; TRBD2 agrees at 13 bases. Germline loops: CDR1 SGHNT, CDR2 YYREEE (reference sequence). There are 16 residues in the CDR3. V was clipped by 4 bases and J by 4 bases; unmatched bases: 7. The CDR3 reads CASSPWTSGGRETQYF. The CDR3 region has the DNA TGTGCCAGCAGCCCTTGGACTAGCGGGGGAAGAGAGACCCAGTACTTC. The whole variable domain, filled in from reference TRBV5-4 and TRBJ2-5, reads ETGVTQSPTHLIKTRGQQVTLRCSSQSGHNTVSWYQQALGQGPQFIFQYYREEENGRGNFPPRFSGLQFPNYSSELNVNALELDDSALYLCASSPWTSGGRETQYFGPGTRLLVL.

The gene calls are TRBV27 and TRBJ2-5; 8 bases are a match to TRBD1. Germline CDR1 MNHEY, CDR2 SMNVEV (reference sequence). The CDR3 runs to 14 residues. The V gene end was trimmed by 3 bases and the J gene end by 5 bases; junction bases not matched to a gene: 5. The DNA of the CDR3 is TGTGCCAGCAGTTTCGACAGGGGATGGGAGACCCAGTACTTC. This sequence encodes CASSFDRGWETQYF.

The chain joins TRBV27 to TRBJ2-7; 8 bases match TRBD1. Germline V gives CDR1 MNHEY, CDR2 SMNVEV (reference sequence). CDR3 length: 18 amino acids. Trimming took 2 bases from V and 4 from J; bases not matched to a gene: 16. The CDR3 DNA sequence: TGTGCCAGCAGTTTACAGGGGGCAAGTCCCCCTACAGGTTACGAGCAGTACTTC. This encodes CASSLQGASPPTGYEQYF.

This clone was seen only once. This chain links TRBV5-1 with TRBJ2-3; 7 bases are shared with TRBD2. Looked up from germline, CDR1 is SGHRS and CDR2 is YFSETQ. Unmatched junction bases numbered 7, after V lost 0 bases and J lost 6 bases. The CDR3 is 15 residues long. The CDR3 DNA is TGCGCCAGCAGCTTGGGTACGCGGGAGTCGGATACGCAGTATTTT. Translation: CASSLGTRESDTQYF.

This clone was seen a few times. This chain uses TRBV14 with TRBJ2-7, with 7 bases matching TRBD1. Germline trimming cut 2 bases from V and 6 bases from J; bases unmatched to any gene: 10. The CDR3 runs 15 residues. Per germline, CDR1 SGHDN and CDR2 FVKESK. CDR3 DNA sequence: TGTGCCAGCAGCCAACATGGACGAGGGGGCCCCGAGCAGTACTTC. Translating it yields CASSQHGRGGPEQYF.

This clone showed up just a few times. This rearrangement joins TRBV6-6 to TRBJ1-1; the match to TRBD1 covers 10 bases. In germline, CDR1 is MNHNY, CDR2 SVGAGI (reference sequence). The CDR3 runs 14 residues. V trimming: 2 bases; J trimming: 4 bases; junction bases outside the gene matches: 1. For the CDR3, the DNA is TGTGCCAGCAGTTACGGGACAGGGGTCACTGAAGCTTTCTTT. Translating it yields CASSYGTGVTEAFF.

This clone was observed a handful of times. V gene TRBV5-1 combines with J gene TRBJ1-1; 10 bases are shared with TRBD1. Trimming cost V 0 bases and J 6 bases; bases outside gene matches: 2. Per germline, CDR1 SGHRS and CDR2 YFSETQ. The CDR3 spans 14 residues. For the CDR3, the DNA is TGCGCCAGCAGCTTGGGGGACAGGGGTTCTGAAGCTTTCTTT. Its translation: CASSLGDRGSEAFF.

The chain combines TRBV11-3 with TRBJ2-7; D perhaps matches TRBD2 (7 bases). There are 17 residues in the CDR3. The ends were cut back, 5 bases at V and 3 bases at J, with 23 bases in the middle. CDR1 is SGHNT, CDR2 YENEEA, per germline. The CDR3 DNA reads TGTGCCAGCAGCCCCTATCGGCTAAGGGGGGGTTTCTACGAGCAGTACTTC. This encodes CASSPYRLRGGFYEQYF. The full variable domain, with the rest looked up from reference TRBV11-3 and TRBJ2-7, is EAGVVQSPRYKIIEKKQPVAFWCNPISGHNTLYWYLQNLGQGPELLIRYENEEAVDDSQLPKDRFSAERLKGVDSTLKIQPAELGDSAVYLCASSPYRLRGGFYEQYFGPGTRLTVT.

This clone appeared once. This chain connects TRBV7-9 to TRBJ2-1; no reliable D call. Germline loops: CDR1 SEHNR, CDR2 FQNEAQ (reference sequence). V shed 1 base and J shed 13 bases, with 17 bases lying between them. This CDR3 has 14 residues. The CDR3 sequence is CASSLGQTLLPQFF. Here the CDR3 DNA reads TGTGCCAGCAGCTTAGGGCAGACTCTCCTTCCACAGTTCTTC.

The chain is built from TRBV4-1 and TRBJ2-3; 10 bases map to TRBD2. The germline V gene has CDR1 MGHRA and CDR2 YSYEKL. Trimming at V came to 0 bases and at J to 8 bases, leaving 5 bases not matched to a gene. The CDR3 is 15 amino acids. The CDR3 DNA reads as TGCGCCAGCAGCCAAGAAGCTAGCGGGAGCTCTACGCAGTATTTT. Its protein is CASSQEASGSSTQYF.

This clone was found a few times. The V call is TRBV4-3, the J call TRBJ2-5, with D tentatively TRBD1 (5 bases). The CDR3 is 13 amino acids. Germline lookup yields CDR1 LGHNA and CDR2 YSLEER. V gave up 3 bases and J gave up 3 bases, with 8 bases separating them. The CDR3 coding sequence is TGCGCCAGCAGCCAGAGCAGGGAAGAGACCCAGTACTTC. Translated: CASSQSREETQYF.

V gene TRBV6-1 combines with J gene TRBJ2-7; 9 bases map to TRBD1. The CDR3 is 14 amino acids. CDR1 and CDR2 from the germline V gene are MNHNS and SASEGT. Trimming cost V 2 bases and J 5 bases; bases outside gene matches: 4. The CDR3 DNA follows: TGTGCCAGCAGTGAACCCGGGACAGGGAACGAGCAGTACTTC. Translating gives CASSEPGTGNEQYF.

The chain has TRBV7-9 and TRBJ2-1, with D possibly TRBD1 on 5 matching bases. The CDR3 runs 12 residues. Trimming took 10 bases from V and 6 from J, leaving 13 bases between them. Germline CDR1 SEHNR, CDR2 FQNEAQ (reference sequence). CDR3 nucleotide sequence: TGTGCCATCAGGGCCGGCGGCAATGAGCAGTTCTTC. Translating it yields CAIRAGGNEQFF.

The chain uses TRBV5-4 and TRBJ1-6, with D uncertain. Germline CDR1 is SGHNT and CDR2 is YYREEE (reference sequence). Trimming pared 1 base from V and 3 bases from J, leaving 11 bases between. The CDR3 sequence is 16 residues long. The CDR3 coding sequence is TGTGCCAGCAGCTTGCGATCCCCTAACTATAATTCACCCCTCCACTTT. Translation gives CASSLRSPNYNSPLHF.

The V and J genes are TRBV11-3 and TRBJ1-3; maybe TRBD1 (6 bases). V lost 6 bases to trimming and J lost 8 bases, with 17 bases between them. Germline V gives CDR1 SGHNT, CDR2 YENEEA. CDR3 length: 14 amino acids. The CDR3 loop is CASRMTGGRDTIYF. Here the CDR3 DNA reads TGTGCCAGCAGAATGACAGGAGGCCGTGACACCATATATTTT.

The chain has TRBV5-6 and TRBJ1-1; unclear D gene. V shed 0 bases and J shed 3 bases, with 9 bases lying between them. Looked up from germline, CDR1 is SGHDT and CDR2 is YYEEEE. This CDR3 contains 14 residues. In DNA form, the CDR3 reads TGTGCCAGCAGCTTGGTCTCGGTTTACACTGAAGCTTTCTTT. It translates to CASSLVSVYTEAFF.

DNA for the CDR3: TGTGCCACCAGCAGAAAGACTATCGGGGAGCAGTACTTC. Amino acids: CATSRKTIGEQYF. The chain joins TRBV15 to TRBJ2-7; TRBD2 is a possible D gene (5 bases). CDR3 size: 13 residues. CDR1 is LNHNV, CDR2 YYDKDF, per germline (reference sequence). Trimming left V 2 bases short and J 7 bases short, with 12 bases between.

This clone was observed a handful of times. The rearrangement uses TRBV11-3 and TRBJ2-7; D is unresolved. Looked up from germline, CDR1 is SGHNT and CDR2 is YENEEA. Deletions cut 3 bases from V and 0 bases from J, with 12 bases between. The CDR3 is 15 residues long. Written as DNA, the CDR3 is TGTGCCAGCAGCTTGTTGCAGCGAAACTCCTACGAGCAGTACTTC. Residues: CASSLLQRNSYEQYF.

The chain joins TRBV4-1 to TRBJ1-6; TRBD1 might be the D (5 bases). Germline values: CDR1 MGHRA, CDR2 YSYEKL. Trimming shortened V by 0 bases and J by 12 bases, and 18 bases separated the two germline ends. The CDR3 is made up of 16 amino acids. The CDR3: CASSQEGLNTAGPLHF. In DNA, the CDR3 is TGCGCCAGCAGCCAAGAGGGACTAAACACCGCTGGACCCCTCCACTTT.

The chain recombines TRBV7-8 with TRBJ2-7; 7 bases align to TRBD2. The CDR3 contains 13 residues. Germline V gene sequence: CDR1 SGHVS, CDR2 FQNEAQ. J was trimmed by 0 bases and V by 5 bases; bases with no gene match: 1. The CDR3 sequence is CASSERGSYEQYF. In DNA form, the CDR3 reads TGTGCCAGCAGCGAGCGGGGCTCCTACGAGCAGTACTTC.